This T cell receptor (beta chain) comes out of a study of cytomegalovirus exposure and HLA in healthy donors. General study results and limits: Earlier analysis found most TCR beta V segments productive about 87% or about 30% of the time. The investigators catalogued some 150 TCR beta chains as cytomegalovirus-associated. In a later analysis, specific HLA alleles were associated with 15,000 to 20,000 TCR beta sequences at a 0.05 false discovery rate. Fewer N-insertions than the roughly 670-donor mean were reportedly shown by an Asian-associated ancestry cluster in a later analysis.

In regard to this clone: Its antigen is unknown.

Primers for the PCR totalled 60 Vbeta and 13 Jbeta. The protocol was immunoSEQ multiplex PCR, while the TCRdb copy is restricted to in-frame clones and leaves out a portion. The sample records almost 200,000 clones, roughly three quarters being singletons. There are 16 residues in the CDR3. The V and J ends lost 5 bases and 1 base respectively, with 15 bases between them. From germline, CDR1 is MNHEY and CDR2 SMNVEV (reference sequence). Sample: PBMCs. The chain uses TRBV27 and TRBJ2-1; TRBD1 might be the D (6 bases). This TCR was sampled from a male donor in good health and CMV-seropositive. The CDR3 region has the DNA TGTGCCAGCAGTCTACTCCTCACAGGGTCCTACAATGAGCAGTTCTTC. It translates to CASSLLLTGSYNEQFF.